The 13 T cell receptor beta chains in this list originate from one sample, sequenced in a study of technical replicates of blood from a handful of donors. Assay used: immunoSEQ multiplex PCR; TCRdb lists only in-frame clones, some missing. The data contain over 50,000 clones, approximately 87% of them seen just once; the ten biggest clones take up around 4.9%. Sequenced input: PBMCs. These receptors all stem from a human donor in good health. Some clones in this sample may be carry-over from other donors' samples.

The chain combines TRBV5-8 with TRBJ2-5; 8 bases line up with TRBD2. The CDR3 is made up of 14 amino acids. V trimming: 3 bases; J trimming: 5 bases; junction bases outside the gene matches: 6. Germline V gene lookup returns CDR1 SGHTS and CDR2 YDEGEE. CDR3 residues: CASSSRASGETQYF. The CDR3 DNA reads TGTGCCAGCAGCTCCCGGGCTAGCGGGGAGACCCAGTACTTC. Variable domain in full (rest from reference TRBV5-8 and TRBJ2-5): EAGVTQSPTHLIKTRGQQATLRCSPISGHTSVYWYQQALGLGLQFLLWYDEGEERNRGNFPPRFSGRQFPNYSSELNVNALELEDSALYLCASSSRASGETQYFGPGTRLLVL.

This chain connects TRBV10-3 to TRBJ2-1, with 14 bases that match TRBD2. This CDR3 contains 17 residues. The germline V gene encodes CDR1 ENHRY and CDR2 SYGVKD. V was clipped by 6 bases and J by 8 bases; unmatched bases: 12. In DNA form, the CDR3 reads TGTGCCATCAGCCAGACTAGCGGGGGGGCCGCGGTCCATGAGCAGTTCTTC. Translated: CAISQTSGGAAVHEQFF.

The CDR3: CASSPGRETQYF. CDR3 sequence (DNA): TGTGCCAGCAGCCCGGGAAGAGAGACCCAGTACTTC. The chain joins TRBV11-1 to TRBJ2-5, with D maybe TRBD2 (5 bases). Germline CDR1 reads SGHAT; CDR2 reads FQDESV (reference sequence). This CDR3 region has 12 residues. V dropped 5 bases and J dropped 4 bases, with 8 bases sitting between them.

This chain links TRBV10-3 with TRBJ1-3; 7 nucleotides align to TRBD1. The junction had 6 bases not matched to a gene; V was cut back by 8 bases and J by 2 bases. CDR3 length: 14 amino acids. The germline V gene encodes CDR1 ENHRY and CDR2 SYGVKD. In nucleotides, the CDR3 is TGTGCCATCGGGGGGACAGAGACTGGAAACACCATATATTTT. It is translated as CAIGGTETGNTIYF.

The rearrangement uses TRBV6-1 and TRBJ2-1, with D possibly TRBD1 on 6 matching bases. This CDR3 has 16 residues. V was clipped by 0 bases and J by 5 bases, with 14 bases between them. Germline V gives CDR1 MNHNS, CDR2 SASEGT. Written as DNA, the CDR3 is TGTGCCAGCAGTGAAGCGTTCAGGGACATAAACAATGAGCAGTTCTTC. Translated, it gives CASSEAFRDINNEQFF.

Points on this clone: Other nucleotide sequences in the sample specify the same CDR3. The chain is built from TRBV10-3 and TRBJ2-7; TRBD1 matches 7 bases. The V gene's germline CDR1 is ENHRY and CDR2 SYGVKD. This CDR3 is 12 amino acids long. V shed 6 bases, J shed 4 bases, and the junction held 3 bases outside the gene matches. The CDR3 DNA reads TGTGCCATCAGCGAGACAGGGTACGAGCAGTACTTC. Its protein is CAISETGYEQYF.

This clone was counted once. This sequence joins TRBV2 and TRBJ1-2, with D perhaps TRBD1 (6 bases). Germline-derived CDR1 and CDR2 are SNHLY and FYNNEI. The CDR3 runs to 15 residues. V was cut by 6 bases and J by 8 bases, with 22 bases left in between. In DNA form, the CDR3 reads TGTGCCAGCAGCCCGGCCAGGGGTTCGTCTCGCGGCTACACCTTC. Amino acid sequence: CASSPARGSSRGYTF.

V usage is TRBV11-2 and J usage is TRBJ2-4; TRBD1 aligns across 7 bases. The junction had 15 bases not matched to a gene; V was cut back by 7 bases and J by 0 bases. Per the germline V gene, CDR1 is SGHAT and CDR2 is FQNNGV. The CDR3 extends over 18 amino acids. CDR3 DNA: TGTGCCAGCACCTCTCCTACGAGACAGGGATTAGCCAAAAACATTCAGTACTTC. Its translation is CASTSPTRQGLAKNIQYF.

The CDR3 DNA reads TGCGCCAGCAGCTTGGACTGGACAGGGAGTGAAAAACTGTTTTTT. This encodes CASSLDWTGSEKLFF. The chain combines TRBV5-1 with TRBJ1-4; 8 nucleotides align to TRBD1. The CDR3 runs to 15 residues. Per germline, CDR1 SGHRS and CDR2 YFSETQ. Losses at the gene ends were 0 bases for V and 7 bases for J; bases not matched to a gene: 5.

V gene TRBV4-3 combines with J gene TRBJ2-2; 8 positions match TRBD1. Trimming cost V 5 bases and J 5 bases; bases outside gene matches: 7. This CDR3 comprises 15 residues. Germline CDR1 and CDR2: LGHNA and YSLEER. This CDR3 reads CASSFGTGETGELFF. In nucleotides, the CDR3 is TGCGCCAGCAGCTTTGGGACAGGCGAAACCGGGGAGCTGTTTTTT.

The V and J genes are TRBV6-4 and TRBJ2-3; no clear D. CDR3 size: 16 residues. Germline CDR1 is MRHNA and CDR2 is SNTAGT. V lost 10 bases to trimming and J lost 0 bases, with 20 bases between them. The CDR3 region has the DNA TGTGCCACCAACTATCCGACCGGCACGAGCACAGATACGCAGTATTTT. This gives the protein CATNYPTGTSTDTQYF.

The rearrangement joins TRBV7-2 to TRBJ2-7; possible D gene TRBD1, 6 bases. The CDR3 consists of 13 residues. The V gene's germline CDR1 is SGHTA and CDR2 FQGNSA. V lost 5 bases and J lost 5, with 13 bases in between. The CDR3: CASSTKQGNEQYF. The DNA for the CDR3 is TGTGCCAGCAGCACAAAACAGGGTAACGAGCAGTACTTC. Supplemented by reference TRBV7-2 and TRBJ2-7, the full variable domain reads GAGVSQSPSNKVTEKGKDVELRCDPISGHTALYWYRQSLGQGLEFLIYFQGNSAPDKSGLPSDRFSAERTGGSVSTLTIQRTQQEDSAVYLCASSTKQGNEQYFGPGTRLTVT.

The CDR3 region is CASSQPEQGRGYTF. The CDR3 DNA sequence: TGCGCCAGCAGCCAGCCCGAACAGGGTAGGGGCTACACCTTC. The chain is built from TRBV4-1 and TRBJ1-2; D is perhaps TRBD1 (6 bases). V was pared by 3 bases and J by 8 bases, with 16 bases between. The CDR3 is 14 residues long. Germline CDR1 and CDR2: MGHRA and YSYEKL.